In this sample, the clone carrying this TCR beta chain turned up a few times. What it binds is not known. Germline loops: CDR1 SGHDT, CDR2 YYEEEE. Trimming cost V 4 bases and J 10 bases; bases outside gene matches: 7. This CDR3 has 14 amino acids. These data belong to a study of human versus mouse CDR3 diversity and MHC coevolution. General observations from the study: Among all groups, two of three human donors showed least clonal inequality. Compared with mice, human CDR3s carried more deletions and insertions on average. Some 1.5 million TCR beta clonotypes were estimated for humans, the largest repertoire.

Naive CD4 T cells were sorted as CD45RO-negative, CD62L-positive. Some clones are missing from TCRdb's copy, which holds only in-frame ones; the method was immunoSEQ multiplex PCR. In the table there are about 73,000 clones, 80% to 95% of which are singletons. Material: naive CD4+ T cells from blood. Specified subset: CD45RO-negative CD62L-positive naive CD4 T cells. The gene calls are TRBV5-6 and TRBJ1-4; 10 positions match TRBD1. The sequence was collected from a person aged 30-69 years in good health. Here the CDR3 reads CASSPTGGSGKLFF. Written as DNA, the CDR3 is TGTGCCAGCAGCCCGACAGGGGGCTCGGGAAAACTGTTTTTT.